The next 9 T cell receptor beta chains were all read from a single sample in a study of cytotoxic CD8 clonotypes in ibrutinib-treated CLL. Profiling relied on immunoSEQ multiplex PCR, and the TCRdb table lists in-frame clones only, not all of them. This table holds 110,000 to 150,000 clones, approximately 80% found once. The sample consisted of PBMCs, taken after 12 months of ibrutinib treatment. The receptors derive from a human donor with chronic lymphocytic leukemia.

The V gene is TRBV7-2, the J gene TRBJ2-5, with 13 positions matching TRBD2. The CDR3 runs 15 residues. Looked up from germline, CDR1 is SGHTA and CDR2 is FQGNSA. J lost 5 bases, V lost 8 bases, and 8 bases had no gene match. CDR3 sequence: CASRTSGSSGETQYF. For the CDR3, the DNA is TGTGCCAGCCGGACTAGCGGGAGTTCGGGGGAGACCCAGTACTTC.

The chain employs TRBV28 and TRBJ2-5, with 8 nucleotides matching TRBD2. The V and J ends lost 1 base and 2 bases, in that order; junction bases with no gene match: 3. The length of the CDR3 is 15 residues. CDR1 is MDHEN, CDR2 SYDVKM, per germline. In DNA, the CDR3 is TGTGCCAGCAGTTTATACGGGGGGGATCAAGAGACCCAGTACTTC. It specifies CASSLYGGDQETQYF.

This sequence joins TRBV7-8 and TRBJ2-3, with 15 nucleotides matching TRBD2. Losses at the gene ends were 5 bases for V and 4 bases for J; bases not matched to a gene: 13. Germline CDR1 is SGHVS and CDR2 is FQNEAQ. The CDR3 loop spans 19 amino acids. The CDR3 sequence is CASSPRIVGLAGGPDTQYF. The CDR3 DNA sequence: TGTGCCAGCAGCCCTAGAATTGTGGGACTAGCGGGAGGTCCAGATACGCAGTATTTT.

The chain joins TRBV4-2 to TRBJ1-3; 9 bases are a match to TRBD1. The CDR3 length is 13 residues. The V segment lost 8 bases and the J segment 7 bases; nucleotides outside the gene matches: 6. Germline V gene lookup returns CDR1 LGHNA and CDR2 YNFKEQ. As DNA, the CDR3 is TGTGCCAGCCTTGGACAGGGGTTGAACACCATATATTTT. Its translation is CASLGQGLNTIYF.

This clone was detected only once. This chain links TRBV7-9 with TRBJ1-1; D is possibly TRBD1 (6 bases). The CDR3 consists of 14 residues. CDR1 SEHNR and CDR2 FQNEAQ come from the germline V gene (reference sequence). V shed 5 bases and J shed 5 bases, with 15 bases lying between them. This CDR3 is CASSARGGLTEAFF. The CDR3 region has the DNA TGTGCCAGCAGCGCCCGGGGGGGGCTGACTGAAGCTTTCTTT.

The CDR3 here is CASKLQGVGDTEAFF. The CDR3 DNA sequence: TGTGCCAGCAAACTACAGGGGGTGGGCGACACTGAAGCTTTCTTT. J is TRBJ1-1 and V is TRBV6-5; 8 bases fit TRBD1. In germline, CDR1 is MNHEY, CDR2 SVGAGI. The CDR3 runs 15 residues. The V segment lost 7 bases and the J segment 3 bases; nucleotides outside the gene matches: 10.

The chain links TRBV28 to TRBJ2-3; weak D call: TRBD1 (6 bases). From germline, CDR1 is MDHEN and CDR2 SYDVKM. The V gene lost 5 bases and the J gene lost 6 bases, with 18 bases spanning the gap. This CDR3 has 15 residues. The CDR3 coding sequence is TGTGCCAGCAGTCTCCCAGACAGGCTGGGGGATACGCAGTATTTT. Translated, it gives CASSLPDRLGDTQYF.

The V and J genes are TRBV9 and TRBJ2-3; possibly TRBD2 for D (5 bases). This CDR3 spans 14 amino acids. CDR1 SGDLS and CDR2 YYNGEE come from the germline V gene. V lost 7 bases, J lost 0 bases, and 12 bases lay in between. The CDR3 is CASERGYSTDTQYF. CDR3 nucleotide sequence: TGTGCCAGCGAGAGAGGGTACAGCACAGATACGCAGTATTTT.

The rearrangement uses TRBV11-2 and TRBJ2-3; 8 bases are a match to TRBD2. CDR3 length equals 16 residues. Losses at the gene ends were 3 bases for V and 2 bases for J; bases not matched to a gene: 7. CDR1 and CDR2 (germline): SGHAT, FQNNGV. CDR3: CASSFEREWNTDTQYF. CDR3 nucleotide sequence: TGTGCCAGCAGCTTCGAGCGGGAGTGGAACACAGATACGCAGTATTTT.